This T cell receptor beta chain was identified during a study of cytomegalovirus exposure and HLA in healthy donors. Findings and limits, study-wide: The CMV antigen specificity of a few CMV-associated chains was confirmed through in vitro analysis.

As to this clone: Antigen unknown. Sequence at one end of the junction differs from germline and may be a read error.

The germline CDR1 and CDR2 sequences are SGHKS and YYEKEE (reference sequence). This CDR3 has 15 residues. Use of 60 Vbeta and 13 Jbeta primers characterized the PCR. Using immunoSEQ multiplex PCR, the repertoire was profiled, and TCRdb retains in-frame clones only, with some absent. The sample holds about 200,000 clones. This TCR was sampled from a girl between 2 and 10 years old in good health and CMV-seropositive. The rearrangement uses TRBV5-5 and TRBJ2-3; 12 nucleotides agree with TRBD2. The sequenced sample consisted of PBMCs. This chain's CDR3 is CASSPTSGSTDTQYF. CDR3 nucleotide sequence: TGTGCCAGCAGCCCGACTAGCGGGAGCACCGATACGCAGTATTTT.